Sequencing of this TCR beta chain was carried out in a study of blood T cell repertoires in COVID-19 (dated by TCRdb to between 2020 and 2021). In the study overall: Collaborator samples came from the United States, Italy and Spain and covered acute and convalescent phases of COVID-19. The prospective study material was composed of cDNA or gDNA derived from T cells, B-cell-depleted T cells, or PBMCs. Subjects who had been exposed to COVID-19, were actively infected with it, or had recovered from it provided the deeply sampled blood TCRbeta repertoires that made up the dataset. The repertoires were released in a freely available public database meant as a resource for research on the immune response to SARS-CoV-2. The samples were drawn from the first 160 participants of the ongoing ImmuneRACE study and from 1,254 subjects provided by 6 global collaborators. Sample metadata almost always included a de-identified subject ID, COVID-19 status, age in years and sex. Where HLA class I and class II types were available, the types were taken from metadata supplied by the sample provider, not from assay-based typing. General findings and caveats noted by the study authors: How much clinical and demographic metadata was included differed by source and by participant, and the metadata was provided uncurated.

Measured from the cysteine to the phenylalanine, the CDR3 is 12 residues long. CDR3 DNA only is kept here, 36 bases in frame from base 1. Unmatched junction bases come to 3, with V trimmed by 6 bases and J by 5 bases. Per the germline V gene, MDHEN is the CDR1 and SYDVKM is the CDR2. TCRbeta CDR3 regions were amplified from genomic DNA by means of the immunoSEQ Assay, a bias-controlled multiplex PCR. Per the source publication's procedure: The number of nucleated cells in each sample was estimated by amplification of reference gene primers within the assay. To quantify the absolute abundance of each unique TCRbeta CDR3 rearrangement, sequence reads were collapsed and filtered. For each sample, productive Simpson clonality was calculated by taking the square root of Simpson's diversity index across productive rearrangements. Imported from immuneACCESS, the table was reduced by TCRdb to in-frame sequences with V and J called. These copies leave out some clones; in studies compared against another copy, an unresolved V gene accounts for under half, and the cause of the remainder is not known. V and J calls and clone size are as listed in that table; D and trimming were resolved from the DNA. The table for this sample lists 250,000 or so clones; under 90% of them were counted only once. Clones ranked in the top ten supply approximately 0.85% of the sample.

As to this clone: Its antigen specificity is not known. Per-nucleotide qualities are absent, and no much larger clonotype sits a single base away.

Another Seattle source contributed samples from volunteer blood donors who had recovered from COVID-19. Each collaborating institution followed its own protocols to collect whole blood in K2EDTA tubes. Collaborator samples were shipped for TCRbeta analysis as frozen whole blood, isolated PBMCs, or DNA extracted from either sample type. This receptor was obtained from a woman in her 40s who had recovered from COVID-19. Sequencing was done on a sample of peripheral blood. The chain is made from TRBV28 and TRBJ2-5, and 7 junction bases match TRBD2. The encoded CDR3 is CASSGGSETQYF. The DNA sequence follows: TGTGCCAGCAGCGGGGGGTCGGAGACCCAGTACTTC.